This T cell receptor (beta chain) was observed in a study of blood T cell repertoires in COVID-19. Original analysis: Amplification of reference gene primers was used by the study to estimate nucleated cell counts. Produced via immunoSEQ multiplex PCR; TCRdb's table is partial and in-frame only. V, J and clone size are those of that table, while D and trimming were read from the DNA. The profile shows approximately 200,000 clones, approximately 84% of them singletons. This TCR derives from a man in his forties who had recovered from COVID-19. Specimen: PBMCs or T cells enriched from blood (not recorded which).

This CDR3 reads CASSPGDRPRAFF. Here the CDR3 DNA reads TGTGCCAGCAGTCCAGGCGACCGGCCGCGAGCTTTCTTT. V and J are TRBV28 and TRBJ1-1; no firm D call. The CDR3 is 13 residues long. V gave up 5 bases and J gave up 10 bases, with 17 bases separating them. Looked up from germline, CDR1 is MDHEN and CDR2 is SYDVKM.